This T cell receptor beta chain was profiled in a study of spatial heterogeneity in lung cancer. TCRdb passed the 5' RACE reads through MiXCR, listing each CDR3 protein once. The sample yields about 23,000 distinct CDR3 sequences, approximately 4.7% seen once. Time point indicated: sample taken at primary tumor resection. Without sorting, whole RNA was sequenced from tumor, nontumor lung or frozen PBMC. J was trimmed by 0 bases and V by 0 bases; bases with no gene match: 8. The CDR3 runs 19 residues. Germline V CDR1 and CDR2: SGHNT, YENEEA. The receptor comes from a male donor with early-stage non-small cell lung cancer. The source material was PBMCs, sampled at surgery. The chain uses TRBV11-3 and TRBJ2-6, with TRBD1 matching 7 bases. The CDR3 DNA follows: TGTGCCAGCAGCTTAGATAGCTACAGGGGAAACTCTGGGGCCAACGTCCTGACTTTC. Translating it yields CASSLDSYRGNSGANVLTF.